The 12 T cell receptor beta chains below come from one sample, sequenced in a study of T cell changes during pregnancy in multiple sclerosis. TCRdb keeps only in-frame clones here, not all; method: immunoSEQ multiplex PCR. The sample includes 45,000 to 70,000 clones, roughly 90% of them seen just once. Sequences were derived from CD4+ T cells from peripheral blood mononuclear cells, sampled after pregnancy. The receptors originated from a female donor in good health, enrolled as a control in a pregnancy study.

The chain uses TRBV5-6 and TRBJ1-1; 9 bases are a match to TRBD1. With 5 bases clipped from V and 11 bases from J, the junction kept 7 bases outside the gene matches. The germline CDR1 and CDR2 sequences are SGHDT and YYEEEE. The CDR3 runs 12 residues. CDR3 coding DNA: TGTGCCAGCAGTACAGGGGGCTCTCGGGCTTTCTTT. It is translated as CASSTGGSRAFF.

The chain uses TRBV19 and TRBJ1-2; D gene unclear. With 3 bases removed from V and 4 bases from J, the gap between germline ends came to 6 bases. CDR3 length: 12 residues. Germline V gives CDR1 LNHDA, CDR2 SQIVND (reference sequence). The CDR3 nucleotides are TGTGCCAGTAGTATGGGAGGCTATGGCTACACCTTC. Its translation is CASSMGGYGYTF.

This sequence joins TRBV28 and TRBJ2-5; the match to TRBD2 covers 13 bases. The CDR3 length is 17 residues. J was trimmed by 1 base and V by 3 bases; bases with no gene match: 5. From germline, CDR1 is MDHEN and CDR2 SYDVKM. The CDR3 sequence is CASSFGGLAGTQETQYF. The CDR3 region has the DNA TGTGCCAGCAGTTTCGGGGGACTAGCGGGGACCCAAGAGACCCAGTACTTC.

This rearrangement joins TRBV25-1 to TRBJ1-4, with a tentative D call TRBD1 (5 bases). CDR1 is MGHDK and CDR2 is SYGVNS in the germline V gene. Trimming removed 0 bases at V and 7 bases at J, with 9 bases between. The CDR3 runs to 14 residues. The CDR3 DNA is TGTGCCAGCAGTGAATACGACAGTACTGAAAAACTGTTTTTT. Its protein is CASSEYDSTEKLFF.

On this clone: At one of its ends the junction is not consistent with the germline gene, which may arise from a read error. The chain uses TRBV5-4 and TRBJ1-1; the D gene is possibly TRBD1 (5 bases). This CDR3 contains 14 residues. Germline CDR1 is SGHNT and CDR2 is YYREEE (reference sequence). CDR3 in amino acids: CASTLGTGDTEAFF. The CDR3 DNA is TGTGCCAGCACCTTGGGAACAGGAGACACTGAAGCTTTCTTT.

The rearrangement uses TRBV6-6 and TRBJ1-1; 7 nucleotides align to TRBD1. The CDR3 is 13 residues long. The ends lost 2 bases at V and 7 bases at J; junction bases unmatched: 4. CDR1 is MNHNY, CDR2 SVGAGI, per germline (reference sequence). The CDR3 region is CASSYLRQGEAFF. The CDR3 DNA is TGTGCCAGCAGTTACCTTCGACAGGGTGAAGCTTTCTTT.

This clone was counted only a few times. In DNA form, the CDR3 reads TGTGCCAGCAGCCGGACAGGGAATCAGCCCCAGCATTTT. Its protein product is CASSRTGNQPQHF. The chain joins TRBV7-9 to TRBJ1-5; 8 nucleotides match TRBD1. The CDR3 length is 13 residues. V gave up 5 bases and J gave up 4 bases; unmatched junction bases: 1. Per germline, CDR1 SEHNR and CDR2 FQNEAQ (reference sequence).

The chain is built from TRBV11-2 and TRBJ1-5, with a weak D call TRBD1 (6 bases). Germline loops: CDR1 SGHAT, CDR2 FQNNGV. Trimming removed 5 bases at V and 6 bases at J, with 17 bases between. The CDR3 has 15 residues. Here the CDR3 DNA reads TGTGCCAGCAGCCTCCGGGCGGGGGCTGGTCAGCCCCAGCATTTT. This gives the protein CASSLRAGAGQPQHF. The full variable domain, with the rest looked up from reference TRBV11-2 and TRBJ1-5, is EAGVAQSPRYKIIEKRQSVAFWCNPISGHATLYWYQQILGQGPKLLIQFQNNGVVDDSQLPKDRFSAERLKGVDSTLKIQPAKLEDSAVYLCASSLRAGAGQPQHFGDGTRLSIL.

V is TRBV5-4 and J is TRBJ2-1; 7 positions match TRBD2. The CDR3 spans 16 residues. The V and J ends lost 4 bases and 0 bases, in that order; junction bases with no gene match: 7. Germline V CDR1 and CDR2: SGHNT, YYREEE (reference sequence). This CDR3 reads CASSTGTTSSYNEQFF. The CDR3 nucleotides are TGTGCCAGCAGCACGGGGACTACGAGCTCCTACAATGAGCAGTTCTTC. Combining the CDR3 with reference TRBV5-4 and TRBJ2-1 gives the whole variable domain ETGVTQSPTHLIKTRGQQVTLRCSSQSGHNTVSWYQQALGQGPQFIFQYYREEENGRGNFPPRFSGLQFPNYSSELNVNALELDDSALYLCASSTGTTSSYNEQFFGPGTRLTVL.

This rearrangement joins TRBV27 to TRBJ2-1; 8 nucleotides match TRBD1. The V gene end was trimmed by 5 bases and the J gene end by 2 bases; junction bases not matched to a gene: 5. This CDR3 comprises 15 residues. From germline, CDR1 is MNHEY and CDR2 SMNVEV (reference sequence). CDR3 protein: CASSRQGTPYNEQFF. CDR3 DNA: TGTGCCAGCAGTCGACAGGGGACCCCCTACAATGAGCAGTTCTTC.

The J gene is TRBJ2-3, the V gene TRBV7-2; 7 positions agree with TRBD2. V was clipped by 5 bases and J by 1 base; unmatched bases: 9. The CDR3 runs to 16 residues. CDR1 is SGHTA and CDR2 is FQGNSA in the germline V gene. The CDR3 DNA reads as TGTGCCAGCAGCCCCAAGACGGGGGGTGGCACAGATACGCAGTATTTT. Translating gives CASSPKTGGGTDTQYF.

V and J are TRBV13 and TRBJ2-7, with D tentatively TRBD1 (6 bases). Germline values: CDR1 PRHDT, CDR2 FYEKMQ (reference sequence). V was clipped by 0 bases and J by 9 bases, with 24 bases between them. This CDR3 contains 17 residues. CDR3 protein: CASSLGLSQLGQRMQYF. The CDR3 DNA reads TGTGCCAGCAGCTTAGGCCTGTCGCAATTGGGACAAAGGATGCAGTACTTC.